The 24 T cell receptor beta chains listed next were all sequenced from one sample in a study of T cell responses to AZD1222 COVID-19 vaccine. This table comes from immunoSEQ multiplex PCR, and its TCRdb copy is limited to in-frame clones, with some not included. The data show tens of thousands of clones, about 88% seen once. Sequencing was performed on peripheral blood, taken 28 days after the second AZD1222 dose. These receptors all stem from an adult who received the AZD1222 COVID-19 vaccine.

The V call is TRBV6-2 or TRBV6-3, the J call TRBJ1-3; possibly TRBD1 for D (5 bases). Trimming left V 6 bases short and J 0 bases short, with 33 bases between. This CDR3 has 22 residues. CDR1 and CDR2 (germline): MNHEY, SVGEGT. CDR3 in DNA: TGTGCCAGCAGCCGCACCCTGGGGCAGGGTGGTGCCGGCCAGAACTCTGGAAACACCATATATTTT. Protein product: CASSRTLGQGGAGQNSGNTIYF.

This chain joins TRBV3-1 (or the pseudogene TRBV3-2) and TRBJ1-4, with 7 bases matching TRBD1. The CDR3 sequence is 15 residues long. J lost 6 bases, V lost 6 bases, and 10 bases had no gene match. Germline CDR1 reads LGHDT; CDR2 reads YNNKEL (reference sequence). In DNA form, the CDR3 reads TGTGCCAGCAGTCAGACCCGGGACAGCTATGAAAAACTGTTTTTT. This encodes CASSQTRDSYEKLFF.

The chain links TRBV2 to TRBJ1-5; D may be TRBD1 (5 bases). V lost 4 bases and J 3 bases, leaving 10 bases between the germline ends. The CDR3 covers 14 residues. CDR1 and CDR2 from the germline V gene are SNHLY and FYNNEI. CDR3: CASSGRQTNQPQHF. The CDR3 coding sequence is TGTGCCAGCAGTGGCAGACAGACCAATCAGCCCCAGCATTTT.

The chain is built from TRBV6-6 and TRBJ2-3, with 9 nucleotides matching TRBD1. V lost 5 bases, J lost 13 bases, and 13 bases stayed unmatched. The CDR3 extends over 14 amino acids. Germline values: CDR1 MNHNY, CDR2 SVGAGI (reference sequence). DNA for the CDR3: TGTGCCAGCAGTCCTTGGGGGGACAGGGTGGAGGAGTATTTT. Its translation: CASSPWGDRVEEYF.

The genes are TRBV10-1 and TRBJ1-1; D gene ambiguous. Trimming stripped 0 bases from V and 3 bases from J, with 8 bases between. CDR3 length: 14 residues. CDR1 is WNHNN and CDR2 is SYGVQD in the germline V gene (reference sequence). CDR3 region: CASSESGSHTEAFF. CDR3 sequence (DNA): TGCGCCAGCAGTGAGTCGGGCAGTCACACTGAAGCTTTCTTT.

The rearrangement uses TRBV6-5 and TRBJ1-5, with D unresolved. This CDR3 has 14 amino acids. The V gene's germline CDR1 is MNHEY and CDR2 SVGAGI. Trimming removed 5 bases at V and 1 base at J, with 9 bases between. The CDR3: CASSRLDSNQPQHF. Written as DNA, the CDR3 is TGTGCCAGCAGTAGACTGGACAGCAATCAGCCCCAGCATTTT.

This sequence joins TRBV6-5 and TRBJ1-6; TRBD1 is a possible D gene (6 bases). The CDR3 totals 14 residues. With 5 bases removed from V and 7 bases from J, the gap between germline ends came to 12 bases. Germline V gene data show CDR1 as MNHEY and CDR2 as SVGAGI. CDR3 sequence: CASSPTGINSPLHF. DNA for the CDR3: TGTGCCAGCAGTCCGACAGGAATAAATTCACCCCTCCACTTT.

V usage is TRBV3-1 (or the pseudogene TRBV3-2) and J usage is TRBJ1-3; D is undetermined. Germline-derived CDR1 and CDR2 are LGHDT and YNNKEL (reference sequence). The CDR3 length is 14 residues. V dropped 1 base and J dropped 0 bases, with 4 bases sitting between them. CDR3 in DNA: TGTGCCAGCAGCCAAGTTCACTCTGGAAACACCATATATTTT. It specifies CASSQVHSGNTIYF.

The chain uses TRBV2 and TRBJ1-2; D not resolved. This CDR3 contains 13 residues. V was trimmed by 8 bases and J by 2 bases, leaving 12 bases between them. Germline V gene lookup returns CDR1 SNHLY and CDR2 FYNNEI. DNA for the CDR3: TGTGCCAGCGTAAGGGTTAAAAACTATGGCTACACCTTC. Translated: CASVRVKNYGYTF.

This clone was counted a few times. The chain combines TRBV2 with TRBJ2-2, with no clear D. With 1 base removed from V and 4 bases from J, the gap between germline ends came to 4 bases. Per the germline V gene, CDR1 is SNHLY and CDR2 is FYNNEI. The CDR3 sequence is 13 residues long. CDR3 amino acids: CASSEGATGELFF. The CDR3 region has the DNA TGTGCCAGCAGTGAAGGTGCCACCGGGGAGCTGTTTTTT.

The rearrangement links TRBV5-1 to TRBJ2-1, with D perhaps TRBD2 (6 bases). The germline V and J ends were trimmed by 4 bases and 0 bases, with 14 bases remaining between them. The CDR3 spans 16 residues. CDR1 is SGHRS and CDR2 is YFSETQ in the germline V gene. The CDR3 DNA reads TGCGCCAGCAGCCTGACCGACGGGAGCTCCTACAATGAGCAGTTCTTC. Protein sequence: CASSLTDGSSYNEQFF.

This chain joins TRBV20-1 and TRBJ1-2; TRBD1 is a possible D gene (5 bases). The CDR3 sequence is 14 residues long. Germline values: CDR1 DFQATT, CDR2 SNEGSKA (reference sequence). Trimming removed 3 bases at V and 7 bases at J, with 18 bases between. The CDR3 nucleotides are TGCAGTGCTAGTGGCCGCCAGGGACCTTTTGGCTACACCTTC. Amino acid sequence: CSASGRQGPFGYTF.

In DNA, the CDR3 is TGTGCCAGCAGCTCGGGCCTTCTGAGCAATCAGCCCCAGCATTTT. Translated: CASSSGLLSNQPQHF. The J gene is TRBJ1-5, the V gene TRBV5-6; D gene uncertain. V was trimmed by 3 bases and J by 1 base, leaving 11 bases between them. The CDR3 sequence is 15 residues long. Germline V gene sequence: CDR1 SGHDT, CDR2 YYEEEE. Drawing the rest from reference TRBV5-6 and TRBJ1-5, the complete variable domain is DAGVTQSPTHLIKTRGQQVTLRCSPKSGHDTVSWYQQALGQGPQFIFQYYEEEERQRGNFPDRFSGHQFPNYSSELNVNALLLGDSALYLCASSSGLLSNQPQHFGDGTRLSIL.

This sequence joins TRBV2 and TRBJ1-6; 9 bases are a match to TRBD1. The CDR3 totals 14 residues. V shed 6 bases, J shed 10 bases, and the junction held 7 bases outside the gene matches. Germline assignment: CDR1 SNHLY and CDR2 FYNNEI. Here the CDR3 DNA reads TGTGCCAGCAGCCCAACAGGGGGCAGGTCACCCCTCCACTTT. Protein sequence: CASSPTGGRSPLHF.

This clone was recorded once. The rearrangement links TRBV6-1 to TRBJ1-5; D ambiguous. V lost 3 bases and J 7 bases, leaving 7 bases between the germline ends. The CDR3 consists of 12 residues. Per germline, CDR1 MNHNS and CDR2 SASEGT. For the CDR3, the DNA is TGTGCCAGCAGTGATTCCGTCCAGCCCCAGCATTTT. Protein sequence: CASSDSVQPQHF.

CDR3 in DNA: TGTGCCAGCAGCCGAAGTTGGGGGGCCAATCAGCCCCAGCATTTT. Translated: CASSRSWGANQPQHF. The chain employs TRBV2 and TRBJ1-5; maybe TRBD1 (6 bases). The germline V gene has CDR1 SNHLY and CDR2 FYNNEI. V gave up 6 bases and J gave up 3 bases, with 15 bases separating them. CDR3 length: 15 amino acids.

The V call is TRBV18, the J call TRBJ1-2; D call uncertain. This CDR3 region has 14 residues. V was trimmed by 0 bases and J by 2 bases, leaving 7 bases between them. Germline V gene data show CDR1 as KGHSH and CDR2 as LQKENI. The CDR3 here is CASSPPPENYGYTF. For the CDR3, the DNA is TGTGCCAGCTCACCACCTCCAGAGAACTATGGCTACACCTTC.

The chain combines TRBV2 with TRBJ1-1, with a weak D call TRBD1 (5 bases). The CDR3 has 14 residues. The ends were cut back, 6 bases at V and 4 bases at J, with 15 bases in the middle. Germline CDR1 and CDR2: SNHLY and FYNNEI. As DNA, the CDR3 is TGTGCCAGCAGGAAGGTGGGGGGGAGCACTGAAGCTTTCTTT. The encoded protein is CASRKVGGSTEAFF.

The rearrangement links TRBV7-2 to TRBJ2-2, with D possibly TRBD2 on 5 matching bases. Trimming removed 8 bases at V and 3 bases at J, with 13 bases between. The CDR3 is made up of 14 amino acids. Germline V gene data show CDR1 as SGHTA and CDR2 as FQGNSA. The CDR3, as DNA: TGTGCCAGCCTTCCGGGGTATCACACCGGGGAGCTGTTTTTT. Translating it yields CASLPGYHTGELFF. Complete variable domain (other parts from reference TRBV7-2 and TRBJ2-2): GAGVSQSPSNKVTEKGKDVELRCDPISGHTALYWYRQSLGQGLEFLIYFQGNSAPDKSGLPSDRFSAERTGGSVSTLTIQRTQQEDSAVYLCASLPGYHTGELFFGEGSRLTVL.

The CDR3 sequence is CSVVRQGGTDTQYF. The CDR3 DNA reads as TGCAGCGTTGTACGACAGGGTGGCACAGATACGCAGTATTTT. The rearrangement uses TRBV29-1 and TRBJ2-3, with 7 bases fitting TRBD1. The J segment lost 1 base and the V segment lost 4 bases, leaving 5 bases of the junction unmatched. CDR3 length: 14 amino acids. The germline V gene encodes CDR1 SQVTM and CDR2 ANQGSEA.

The gene calls are TRBV5-1 and TRBJ1-1; no firm D call. V gave up 1 base and J gave up 1 base, with 8 bases separating them. The CDR3 runs 14 residues. The germline V gene encodes CDR1 SGHRS and CDR2 YFSETQ. The CDR3: CASSLTGGNTEAFF. For the CDR3, the DNA is TGCGCCAGCAGCTTGACGGGAGGGAACACTGAAGCTTTCTTT.

The V and J genes are TRBV29-1 and TRBJ1-4; possibly TRBD1 for D (6 bases). The V gene lost 7 bases and the J gene lost 10 bases, with 16 bases spanning the gap. The CDR3 consists of 12 residues. Germline CDR1 SQVTM, CDR2 ANQGSEA. The CDR3 loop is CSGGDLQGKLFF. DNA of the CDR3: TGCAGCGGTGGGGACCTACAGGGAAAACTGTTTTTT.

The J gene is TRBJ1-1, the V gene TRBV4-2; D remains unclear. CDR1 and CDR2 (germline): LGHNA, YNFKEQ. The CDR3 has 13 amino acids. Trimming stripped 3 bases from V and 2 bases from J, with 7 bases between. The CDR3 DNA reads as TGTGCCAGCAGCCAGGCAGGAAACACTGAAGCTTTCTTT. It specifies CASSQAGNTEAFF.

The J gene is TRBJ1-1, the V gene TRBV6-6; D remains ambiguous. Germline CDR1 reads MNHNY; CDR2 reads SVGAGI (reference sequence). The CDR3 sequence is 14 residues long. Trimming stripped 7 bases from V and 1 base from J, with 13 bases between. CDR3 nucleotide sequence: TGTGCCAGCACCGTTGACGGAGGGAACACTGAAGCTTTCTTT. It codes for CASTVDGGNTEAFF.